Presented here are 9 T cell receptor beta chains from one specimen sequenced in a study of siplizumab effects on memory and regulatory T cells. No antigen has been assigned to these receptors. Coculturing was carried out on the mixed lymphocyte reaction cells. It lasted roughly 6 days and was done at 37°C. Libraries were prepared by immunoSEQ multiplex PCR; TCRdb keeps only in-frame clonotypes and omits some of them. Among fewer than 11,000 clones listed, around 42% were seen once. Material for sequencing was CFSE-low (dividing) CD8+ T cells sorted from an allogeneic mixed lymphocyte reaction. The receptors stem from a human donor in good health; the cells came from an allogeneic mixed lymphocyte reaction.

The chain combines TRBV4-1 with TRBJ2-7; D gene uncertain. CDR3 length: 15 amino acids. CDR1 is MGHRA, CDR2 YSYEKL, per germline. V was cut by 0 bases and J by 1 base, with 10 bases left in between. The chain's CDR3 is CASSQETRSSYEQYF. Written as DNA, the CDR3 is TGCGCCAGCAGCCAAGAGACCAGGTCTTCCTACGAGCAGTACTTC.

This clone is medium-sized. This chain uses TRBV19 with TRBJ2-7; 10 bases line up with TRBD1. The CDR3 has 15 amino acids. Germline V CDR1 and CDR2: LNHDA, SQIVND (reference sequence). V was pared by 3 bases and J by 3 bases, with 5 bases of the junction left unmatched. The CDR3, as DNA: TGTGCCAGTAGTATGGGACAGGGGTTATACTACGAGCAGTACTTC. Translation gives CASSMGQGLYYEQYF.

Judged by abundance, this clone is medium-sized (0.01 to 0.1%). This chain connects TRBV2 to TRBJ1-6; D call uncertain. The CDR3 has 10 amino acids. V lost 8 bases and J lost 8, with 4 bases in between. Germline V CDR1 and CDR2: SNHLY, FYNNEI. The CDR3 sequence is CASGDSPLHF. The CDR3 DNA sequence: TGTGCCAGCGGGGATTCACCCCTCCACTTT. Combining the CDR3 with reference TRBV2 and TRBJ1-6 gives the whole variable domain EPEVTQTPSHQVTQMGQEVILRCVPISNHLYFYWYRQILGQKVEFLVSFYNNEISEKSEIFDDQFSVERPDGSNFTLKIRSTKLEDSAMYFCASGDSPLHFGNGTRLTVT.

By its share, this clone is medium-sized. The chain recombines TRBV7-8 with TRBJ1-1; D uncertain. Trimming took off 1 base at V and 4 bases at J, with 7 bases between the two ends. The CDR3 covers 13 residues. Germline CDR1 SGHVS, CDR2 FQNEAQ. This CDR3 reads CASSLGFGTEAFF. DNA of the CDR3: TGTGCCAGCAGCTTAGGGTTCGGCACTGAAGCTTTCTTT.

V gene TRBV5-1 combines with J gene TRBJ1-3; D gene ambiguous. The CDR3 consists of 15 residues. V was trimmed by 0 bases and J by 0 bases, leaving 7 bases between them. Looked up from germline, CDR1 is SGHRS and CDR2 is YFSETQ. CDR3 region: CASSLAFSSGNTIYF. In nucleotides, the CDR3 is TGCGCCAGCAGCTTGGCCTTTAGCTCTGGAAACACCATATATTTT.

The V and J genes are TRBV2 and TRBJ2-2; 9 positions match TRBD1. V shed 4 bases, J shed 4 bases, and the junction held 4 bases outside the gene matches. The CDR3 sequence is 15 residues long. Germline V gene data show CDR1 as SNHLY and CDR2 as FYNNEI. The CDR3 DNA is TGTGCCAGCAGTGGGACAGGGGCGGGCACCGGGGAGCTGTTTTTT. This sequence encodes CASSGTGAGTGELFF.

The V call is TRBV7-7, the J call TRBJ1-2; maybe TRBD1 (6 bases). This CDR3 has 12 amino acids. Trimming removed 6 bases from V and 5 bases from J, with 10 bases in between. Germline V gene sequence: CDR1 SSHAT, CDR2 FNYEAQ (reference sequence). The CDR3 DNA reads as TGTGCCAGCAGGTGGACAGATTATGGCTACACCTTC. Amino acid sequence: CASRWTDYGYTF.

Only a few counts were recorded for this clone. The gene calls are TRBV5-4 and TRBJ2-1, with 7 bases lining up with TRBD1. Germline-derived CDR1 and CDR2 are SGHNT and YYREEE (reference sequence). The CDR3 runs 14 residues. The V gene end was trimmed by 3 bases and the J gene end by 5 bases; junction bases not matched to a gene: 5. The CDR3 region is CASSSIGTDNEQFF. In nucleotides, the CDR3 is TGTGCCAGCAGCTCGATTGGGACAGACAATGAGCAGTTCTTC.

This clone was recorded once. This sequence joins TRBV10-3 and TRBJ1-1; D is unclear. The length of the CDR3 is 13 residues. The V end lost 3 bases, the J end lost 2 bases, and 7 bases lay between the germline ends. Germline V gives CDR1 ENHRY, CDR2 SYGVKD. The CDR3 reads CAISDPVNTEAFF. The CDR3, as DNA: TGTGCCATCAGTGACCCAGTAAACACTGAAGCTTTCTTT.